Listed below are T cell receptor beta chains from one sample, sequenced in a study of CD8+ T cells in alopecia areata. Profiling relied on immunoSEQ multiplex PCR, and the TCRdb table lists in-frame clones only, not all of them. Altogether 100,000 to 150,000 clones are present, roughly 61% being singletons, with the ten largest covering less than 5.5%. Sequencing used CD4+ T cells sorted from blood, obtained at week 0. The receptors shown here come from a human donor with alopecia areata. The CDR3 runs from the conserved cysteine through the conserved F or W. Each record gives: D gene, clone size, V gene, J gene, CDR3 protein. The D gene is left open where the match is weak. The size entry is marked missing in some rows and otherwise reads once, few, many or a size class.

TRBD1	once	TRBV6-5	TRBJ2-3	CASTPSGGADTQYF
-	few	TRBV4-1	TRBJ1-1	CASSQDEVNTEAFF
-	-	TRBV7-3	TRBJ2-3	CASSLFGGTSTDTQYF
-	-	TRBV29-1	TRBJ2-7	CSVYGGRYEQYF
TRBD2	few	TRBV7-7	TRBJ2-1	CASSRDMWTSGRYNEQFF
-	-	TRBV6-1	TRBJ2-7	CASSEVSYYEQYF
-	-	TRBV25-1	TRBJ1-2	CASSLNGVDGYTF
-	-	TRBV7-9	TRBJ1-5	CASSPQGEQPQHF
-	-	TRBV5-4	TRBJ2-2	CASSLARGITGELFF
-	-	TRBV27	TRBJ2-1	CASSFWSRFDEQFF
-	-	TRBV2	TRBJ1-4	CASSGGIHNEKLFF
-	few	TRBV27	TRBJ2-2	CASSLVGTHTGELFF
TRBD2	-	TRBV2	TRBJ2-1	CASRHRTSGDTGQFF
-	-	TRBV2	TRBJ2-3	CASSEVGADTQYF
TRBD2	-	TRBV7-2	TRBJ2-3	CASSFRLAASPNTQYF
-	-	TRBV19	TRBJ1-1	CASSTLRTVNTEAFF
TRBD1	-	TRBV11-2	TRBJ1-2	CASSPRQGLPGYTF
TRBD2	-	TRBV4-3	TRBJ2-1	CASSQDFAAGGEQFF
TRBD1	-	TRBV4-1	TRBJ1-5	CASRPAGTGGNQPQHF
TRBD1	-	TRBV4-1	TRBJ2-6	CASSRGGLSSGANVLTF
-	-	TRBV7-9	TRBJ1-2	CASSSENYGYTF
TRBD2	few	TRBV23-1	TRBJ2-1	CASSRVAGAGYNEQFF
-	-	TRBV7-2	TRBJ1-2	CASSLRDYGYTF
-	-	TRBV5-1	TRBJ2-7	CASSLGGPDVGYEQYF
TRBD1	-	TRBV10-3	TRBJ1-4	CAISEYGTGVEKLFF
-	-	TRBV5-4	TRBJ2-3	CASSGSATDTQYF
TRBD2	-	TRBV4-2	TRBJ2-1	CASSQGSGGISYNEQFF
-	few	TRBV2	TRBJ2-1	CASDYDNEQFF
-	few	TRBV7-2	TRBJ2-5	CASSLSAGRERTQYF
-	-	TRBV5-1	TRBJ2-5	CASSFGSGETQYF
TRBD1	-	TRBV15	TRBJ2-5	CATSREARDRAHF
-	-	TRBV10-3	-	CAMNSVSSYEQYF
TRBD1	-	TRBV11-2	TRBJ1-2	CASSQTGGDGYTF
TRBD1	-	TRBV4-1	TRBJ1-2	CASSQGDRVGGYTF
-	-	TRBV7-9	TRBJ1-5	CASSLDGGSNQPQHF
-	-	TRBV7-3	TRBJ2-3	CASSLDVKPSTDTQYF